Listed here is a single TCR beta chain. Its antigen remains unknown. The sample comes from a study of OX40 agonist ivuxolimab in advanced cancers. Turning to the study itself: Patients in dose escalation had liver, melanoma, kidney or head and neck cancers. Eligibility admitted prior anti-PD-1, anti-PD-L1 or anti-CTLA-4 therapy; roughly 40% had some. Three patients, one with hepatocellular carcinoma and two with cutaneous melanoma, responded partially.

Study results and limitations: CD4+ T cells averaged fewer expanded clones than CD8+ T cells.

The ends lost 0 bases at V and 7 bases at J; junction bases unmatched: 6. The CDR3 runs to 16 residues. The germline V gene encodes CDR1 MNHEY and CDR2 SMNVEV (reference sequence). Some clones are missing from TCRdb's copy, which holds only in-frame ones; the method was immunoSEQ multiplex PCR. The data show 90,000 to 150,000 clones, with 85% to 90% seen just once and under 0.7% held by the top ten. The clonotype was recovered from an adult with an advanced solid tumor such as melanoma, head and neck, liver or kidney cancer. The J gene is TRBJ2-2, the V gene TRBV27; 9 bases fit TRBD1. Here the sequenced sample was CD4+ or CD8+ T cells sorted from blood, taken in a trial of the OX40 agonist ivuxolimab. The CDR3 region has the DNA TGTGCCAGCAGTTTATCCTGGGACAGGGTTCGCGGGGAGCTGTTTTTT. It yields the protein CASSLSWDRVRGELFF.